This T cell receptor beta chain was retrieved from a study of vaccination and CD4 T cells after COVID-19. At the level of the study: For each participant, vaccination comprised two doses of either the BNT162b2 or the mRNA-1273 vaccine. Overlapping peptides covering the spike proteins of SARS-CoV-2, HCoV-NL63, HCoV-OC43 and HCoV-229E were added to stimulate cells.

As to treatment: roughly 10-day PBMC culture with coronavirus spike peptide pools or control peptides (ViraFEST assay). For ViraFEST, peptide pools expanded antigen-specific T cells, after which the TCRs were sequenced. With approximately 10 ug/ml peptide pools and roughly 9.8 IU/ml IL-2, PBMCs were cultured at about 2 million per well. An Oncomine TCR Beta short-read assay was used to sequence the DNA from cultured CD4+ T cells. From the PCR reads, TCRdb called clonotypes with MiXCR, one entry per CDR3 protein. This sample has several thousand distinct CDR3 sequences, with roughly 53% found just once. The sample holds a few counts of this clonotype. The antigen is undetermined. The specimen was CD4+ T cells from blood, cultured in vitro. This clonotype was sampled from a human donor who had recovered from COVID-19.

The CDR3: CASSLGLGGPQETQYF. In DNA form, the CDR3 reads TGTGCCAGCAGCTTAGGACTAGGGGGGCCTCAAGAGACCCAGTACTTC. The rearrangement uses TRBV7-8 and TRBJ2-5; either TRBD1 or TRBD2 may supply D (6 bases each). V was trimmed by 1 base and J by 2 bases, leaving 14 bases between them. This CDR3 spans 16 amino acids. Germline V lookup: CDR1 SGHVS, CDR2 FQNEAQ. Drawing the rest from reference TRBV7-8 and TRBJ2-5, the complete variable domain is GAGVSQSPRYKVAKRGQDVALRCDPISGHVSLFWYQQALGQGPEFLTYFQNEAQLDKSGLPSDRFFAERPEGSVSTLKIQRTQQEDSAVYLCASSLGLGGPQETQYFGPGTRLLVL.